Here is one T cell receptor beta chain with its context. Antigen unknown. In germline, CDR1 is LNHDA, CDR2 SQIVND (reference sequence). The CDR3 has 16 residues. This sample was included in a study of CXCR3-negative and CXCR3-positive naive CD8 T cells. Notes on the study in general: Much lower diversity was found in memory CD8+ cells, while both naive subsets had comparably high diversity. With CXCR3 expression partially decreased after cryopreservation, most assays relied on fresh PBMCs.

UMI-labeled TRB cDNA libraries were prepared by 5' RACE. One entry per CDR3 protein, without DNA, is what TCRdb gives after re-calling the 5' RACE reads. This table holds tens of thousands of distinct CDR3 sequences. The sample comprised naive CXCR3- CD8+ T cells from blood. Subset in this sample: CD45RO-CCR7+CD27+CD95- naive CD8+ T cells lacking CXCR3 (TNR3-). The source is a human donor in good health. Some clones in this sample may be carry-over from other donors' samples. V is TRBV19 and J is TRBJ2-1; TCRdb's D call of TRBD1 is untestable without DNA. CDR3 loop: CASSPLSGTGGNEQFF.